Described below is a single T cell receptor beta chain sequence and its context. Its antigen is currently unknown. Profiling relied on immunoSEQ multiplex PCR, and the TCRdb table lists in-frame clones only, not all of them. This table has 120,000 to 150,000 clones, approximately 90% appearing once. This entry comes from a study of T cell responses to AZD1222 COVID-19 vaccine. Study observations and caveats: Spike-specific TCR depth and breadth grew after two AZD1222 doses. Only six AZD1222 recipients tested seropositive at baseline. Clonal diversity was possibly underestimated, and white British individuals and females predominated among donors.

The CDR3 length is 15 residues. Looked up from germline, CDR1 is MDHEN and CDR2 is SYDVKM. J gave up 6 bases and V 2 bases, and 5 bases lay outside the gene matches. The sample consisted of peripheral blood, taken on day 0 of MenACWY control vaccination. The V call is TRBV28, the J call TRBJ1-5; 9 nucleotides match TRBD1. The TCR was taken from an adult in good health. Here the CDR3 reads CASSLTGGYSQPQHF. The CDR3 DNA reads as TGTGCCAGCAGTTTAACAGGGGGCTACTCTCAGCCCCAGCATTTT.